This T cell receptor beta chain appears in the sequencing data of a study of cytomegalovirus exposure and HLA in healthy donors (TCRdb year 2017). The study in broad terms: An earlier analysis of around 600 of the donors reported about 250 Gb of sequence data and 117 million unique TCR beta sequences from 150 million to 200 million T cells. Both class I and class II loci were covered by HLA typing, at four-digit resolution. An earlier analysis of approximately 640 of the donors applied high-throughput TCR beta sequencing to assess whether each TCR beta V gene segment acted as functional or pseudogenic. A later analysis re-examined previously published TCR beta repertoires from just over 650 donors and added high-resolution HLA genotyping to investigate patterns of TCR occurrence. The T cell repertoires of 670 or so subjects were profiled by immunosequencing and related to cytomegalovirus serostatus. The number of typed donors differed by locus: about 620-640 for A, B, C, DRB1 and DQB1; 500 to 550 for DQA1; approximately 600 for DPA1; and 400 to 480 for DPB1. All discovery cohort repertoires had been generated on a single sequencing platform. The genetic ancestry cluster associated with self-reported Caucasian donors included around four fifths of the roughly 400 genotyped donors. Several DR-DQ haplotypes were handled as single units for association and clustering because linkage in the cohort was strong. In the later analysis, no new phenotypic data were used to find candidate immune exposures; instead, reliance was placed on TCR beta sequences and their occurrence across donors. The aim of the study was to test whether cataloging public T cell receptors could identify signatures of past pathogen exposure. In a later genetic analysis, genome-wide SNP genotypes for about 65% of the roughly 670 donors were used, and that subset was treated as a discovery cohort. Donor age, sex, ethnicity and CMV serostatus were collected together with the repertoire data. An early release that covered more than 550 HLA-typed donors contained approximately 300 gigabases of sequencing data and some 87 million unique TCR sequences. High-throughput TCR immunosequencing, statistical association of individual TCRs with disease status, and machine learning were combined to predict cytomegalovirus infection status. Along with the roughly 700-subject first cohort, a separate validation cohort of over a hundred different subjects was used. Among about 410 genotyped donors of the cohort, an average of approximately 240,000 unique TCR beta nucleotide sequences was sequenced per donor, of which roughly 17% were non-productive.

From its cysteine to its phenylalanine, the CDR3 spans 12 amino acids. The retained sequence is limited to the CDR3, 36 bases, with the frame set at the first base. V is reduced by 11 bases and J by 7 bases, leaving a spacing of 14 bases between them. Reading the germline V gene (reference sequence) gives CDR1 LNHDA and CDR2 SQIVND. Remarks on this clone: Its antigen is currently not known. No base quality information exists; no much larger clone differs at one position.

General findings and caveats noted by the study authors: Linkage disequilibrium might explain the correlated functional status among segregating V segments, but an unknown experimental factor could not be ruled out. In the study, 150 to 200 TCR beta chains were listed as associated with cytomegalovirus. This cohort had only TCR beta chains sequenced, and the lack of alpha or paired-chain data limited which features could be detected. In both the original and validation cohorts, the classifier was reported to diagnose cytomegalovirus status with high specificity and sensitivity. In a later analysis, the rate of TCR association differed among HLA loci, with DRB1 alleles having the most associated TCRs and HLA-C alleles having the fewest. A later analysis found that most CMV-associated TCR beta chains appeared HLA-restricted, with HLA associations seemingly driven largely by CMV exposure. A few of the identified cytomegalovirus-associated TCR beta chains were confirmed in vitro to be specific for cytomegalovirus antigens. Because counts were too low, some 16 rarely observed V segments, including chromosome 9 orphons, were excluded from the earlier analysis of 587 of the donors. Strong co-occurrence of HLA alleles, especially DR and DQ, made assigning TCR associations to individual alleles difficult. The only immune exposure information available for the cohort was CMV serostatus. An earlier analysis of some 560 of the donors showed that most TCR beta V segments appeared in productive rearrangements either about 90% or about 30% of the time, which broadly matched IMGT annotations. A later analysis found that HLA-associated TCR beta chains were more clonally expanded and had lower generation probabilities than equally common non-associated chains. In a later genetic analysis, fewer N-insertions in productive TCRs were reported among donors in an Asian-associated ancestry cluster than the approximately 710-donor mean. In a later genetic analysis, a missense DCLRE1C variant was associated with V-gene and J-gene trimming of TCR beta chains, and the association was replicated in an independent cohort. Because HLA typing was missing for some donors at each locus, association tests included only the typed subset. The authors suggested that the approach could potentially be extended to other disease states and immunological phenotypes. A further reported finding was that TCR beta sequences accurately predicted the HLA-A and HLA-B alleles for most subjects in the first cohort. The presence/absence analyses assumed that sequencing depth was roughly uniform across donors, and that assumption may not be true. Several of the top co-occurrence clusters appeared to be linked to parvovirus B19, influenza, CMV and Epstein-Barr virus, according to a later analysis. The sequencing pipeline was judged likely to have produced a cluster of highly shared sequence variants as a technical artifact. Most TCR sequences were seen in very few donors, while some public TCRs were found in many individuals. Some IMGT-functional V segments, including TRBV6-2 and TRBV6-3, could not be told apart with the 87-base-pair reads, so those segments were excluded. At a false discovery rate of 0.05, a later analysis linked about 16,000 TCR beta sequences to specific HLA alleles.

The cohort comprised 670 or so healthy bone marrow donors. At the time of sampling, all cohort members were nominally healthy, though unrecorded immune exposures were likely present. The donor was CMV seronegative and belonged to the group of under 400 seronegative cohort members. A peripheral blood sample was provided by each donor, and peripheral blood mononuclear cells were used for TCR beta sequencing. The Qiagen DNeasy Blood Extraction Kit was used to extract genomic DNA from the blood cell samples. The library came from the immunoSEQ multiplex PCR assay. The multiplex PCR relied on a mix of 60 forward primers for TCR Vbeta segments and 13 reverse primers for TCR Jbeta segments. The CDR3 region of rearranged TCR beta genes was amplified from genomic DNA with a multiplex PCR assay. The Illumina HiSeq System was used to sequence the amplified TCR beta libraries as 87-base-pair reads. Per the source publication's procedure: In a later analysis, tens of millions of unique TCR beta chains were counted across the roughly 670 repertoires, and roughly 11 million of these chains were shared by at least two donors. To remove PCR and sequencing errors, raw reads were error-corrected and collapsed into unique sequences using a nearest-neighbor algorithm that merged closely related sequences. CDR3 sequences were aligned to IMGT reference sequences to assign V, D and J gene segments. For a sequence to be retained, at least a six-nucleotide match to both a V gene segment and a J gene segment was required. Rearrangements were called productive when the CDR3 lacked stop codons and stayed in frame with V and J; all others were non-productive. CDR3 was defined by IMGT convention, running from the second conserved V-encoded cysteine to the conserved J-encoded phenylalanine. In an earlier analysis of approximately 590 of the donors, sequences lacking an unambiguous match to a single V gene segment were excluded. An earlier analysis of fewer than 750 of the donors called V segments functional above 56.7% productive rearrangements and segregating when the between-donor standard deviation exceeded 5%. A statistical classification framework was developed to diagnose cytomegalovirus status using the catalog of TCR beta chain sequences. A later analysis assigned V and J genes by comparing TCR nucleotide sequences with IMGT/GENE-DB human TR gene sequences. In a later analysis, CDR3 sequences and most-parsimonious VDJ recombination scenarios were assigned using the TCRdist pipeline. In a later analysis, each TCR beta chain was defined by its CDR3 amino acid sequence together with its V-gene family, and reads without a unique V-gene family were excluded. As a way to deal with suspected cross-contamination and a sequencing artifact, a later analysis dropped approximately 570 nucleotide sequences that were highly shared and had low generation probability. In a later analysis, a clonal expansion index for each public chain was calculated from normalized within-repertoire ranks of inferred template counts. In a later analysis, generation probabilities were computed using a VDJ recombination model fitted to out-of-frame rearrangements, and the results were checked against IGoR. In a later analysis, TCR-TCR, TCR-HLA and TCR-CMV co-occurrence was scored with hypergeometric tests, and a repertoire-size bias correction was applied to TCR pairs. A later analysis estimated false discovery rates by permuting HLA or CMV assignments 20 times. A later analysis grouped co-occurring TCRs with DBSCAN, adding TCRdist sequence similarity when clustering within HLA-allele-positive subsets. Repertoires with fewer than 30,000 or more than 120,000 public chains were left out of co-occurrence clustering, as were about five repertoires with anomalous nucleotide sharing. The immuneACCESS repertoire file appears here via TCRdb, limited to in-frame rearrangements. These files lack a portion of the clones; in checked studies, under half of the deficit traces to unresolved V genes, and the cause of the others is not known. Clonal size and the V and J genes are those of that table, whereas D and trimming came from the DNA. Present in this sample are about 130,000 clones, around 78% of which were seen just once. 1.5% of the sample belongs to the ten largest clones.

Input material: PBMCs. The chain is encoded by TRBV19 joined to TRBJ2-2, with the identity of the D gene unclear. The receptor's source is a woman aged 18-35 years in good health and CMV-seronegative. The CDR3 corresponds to CACGWLDGELFF. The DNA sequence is TGTGCCTGCGGCTGGCTGGACGGGGAGCTGTTTTTT.